These 26 T cell receptor beta chains were all obtained from the same sample, sequenced in a study of beta chain features in type 1 diabetes. Study conclusions and caveats: When Type 1 diabetes patients were examined, their TCRB CDR3s proved moderately but significantly shorter in all four CD4+ subsets.

These TCRs' antigens remain unknown. As every portion of the isolated RNA was reverse transcribed, the sequencing read expressed TCRB transcripts. Method: immunoSEQ multiplex PCR; TCRdb's copy keeps in-frame clones and lacks some. The top ten hold roughly 1% of the sample, which has almost 350,000 clones, approximately 9.9% seen once. The sample comprised central memory CD4+ T cells from blood. These receptors originate from a man aged 25-45 years with type 1 diabetes.

In its sample, this clone was seen a few times. The chain carries TRBV7-2 and TRBJ2-2, with TRBD2 matching over 7 bases. The CDR3 loop spans 16 amino acids. J gave up 5 bases and V 0 bases, and 6 bases lay outside the gene matches. Germline CDR1 and CDR2: SGHTA and FQGNSA. The CDR3 sequence: CASSLAPGGRTGELFF. The CDR3 nucleotides are TGTGCCAGCAGCTTAGCGCCCGGGGGGAGAACCGGGGAGCTGTTTTTT.

This clone was detected only a few times. The chain has TRBV5-6 and TRBJ2-3; TRBD2 matches at 8 bases. There are 16 residues in the CDR3. CDR1 is SGHDT, CDR2 YYEEEE, per germline. Trimming at V came to 4 bases and at J to 2 bases, leaving 9 bases not matched to a gene. The CDR3 nucleotides read TGTGCCAGCAGCGGTGGGGGTAGCGGGATCACAGATACGCAGTATTTT. The encoded protein is CASSGGGSGITDTQYF.

The chain joins TRBV5-1 to TRBJ2-2; D unresolved. This CDR3 contains 11 residues. Germline V CDR1 and CDR2: SGHRS, YFSETQ. The V and J ends lost 2 bases and 10 bases respectively, with 6 bases between them. The CDR3 sequence: CASSFTEELFF. The CDR3 DNA reads TGCGCCAGCAGCTTCACTGAGGAGCTGTTTTTT.

This clone was counted a few times. This chain connects TRBV4-1 to TRBJ2-3; 7 bases match TRBD2. The CDR3 consists of 15 residues. CDR1 MGHRA and CDR2 YSYEKL come from the germline V gene. With V trimmed by 0 bases and J by 5 bases, 5 bases remained unmatched. The chain's CDR3 is CASSQDSLAKDTQYF. DNA of the CDR3: TGCGCCAGCAGCCAAGATTCACTAGCGAAAGATACGCAGTATTTT.

V is TRBV5-1 and J is TRBJ2-5; weak D call: TRBD2 (7 bases). The CDR3 consists of 15 residues. In germline, CDR1 is SGHRS, CDR2 YFSETQ. V lost 0 bases and J 1 base, leaving 10 bases between the germline ends. CDR3 residues: CASSLAGGLQETQYF. Written as DNA, the CDR3 is TGCGCCAGCAGCTTGGCCGGGGGGCTCCAAGAGACCCAGTACTTC.

The chain carries TRBV27 and TRBJ2-3; tentatively, D is TRBD1 or TRBD2 (5 bases each). V shed 5 bases and J shed 0 bases, with 24 bases lying between them. Germline V gene data show CDR1 as MNHEY and CDR2 as SMNVEV (reference sequence). There are 19 residues in the CDR3. CDR3 residues: CASSPRPGTATYSTDTQYF. CDR3 bases: TGTGCCAGCAGTCCCCGCCCTGGGACGGCGACTTACAGCACAGATACGCAGTATTTT.

This clone was found a few times. V usage is TRBV6-5 and J usage is TRBJ1-4; no firm D call. The length of the CDR3 is 13 residues. CDR1 is MNHEY and CDR2 is SVGAGI in the germline V gene. Trimming shortened V by 6 bases and J by 7 bases, and 12 bases separated the two germline ends. In nucleotides, the CDR3 is TGTGCCAGCAGAAGGTCGCAGGCTGAAAAACTGTTTTTT. Translation gives CASRRSQAEKLFF.

The V and J genes are TRBV23-1 and TRBJ1-4, with TRBD1 matching 9 bases. TRBV23-1 is assigned to the ORF class and has an uncertain function. This CDR3 has 16 residues. V shed 2 bases and J 8 bases; nucleotides not matched to a gene: 9. CDR3 in amino acids: CASSQNPDRGGEKLFF. The CDR3 DNA sequence: TGCGCCAGCAGTCAAAACCCCGACAGGGGGGGGGAAAAACTGTTTTTT.

This clone was counted a few times. V and J are TRBV15 and TRBJ2-5; D is possibly TRBD1 (5 bases). The CDR3 length is 16 residues. Trimming took off 1 base at V and 5 bases at J, with 17 bases between the two ends. The germline gives CDR1 LNHNV, CDR2 YYDKDF (reference sequence). Here the CDR3 reads CATSRGTTDSHETQYF. The CDR3 bases are TGTGCCACCAGCAGAGGGACAACTGACTCCCACGAGACCCAGTACTTC.

The chain couples TRBV10-3 to TRBJ1-4; TRBD1 aligns across 8 bases. The CDR3 is made up of 15 amino acids. With 3 bases clipped from V and 6 bases from J, the junction kept 6 bases outside the gene matches. Germline CDR1 is ENHRY and CDR2 is SYGVKD. CDR3 DNA sequence: TGTGCCATCAGTGATCCGGCGGGACAGGATGAAAAACTGTTTTTT. It is translated as CAISDPAGQDEKLFF.

J is TRBJ1-1 and V is TRBV7-2; D perhaps matches TRBD1 (5 bases). With 5 bases removed from V and 4 bases from J, the gap between germline ends came to 17 bases. Germline values: CDR1 SGHTA, CDR2 FQGNSA. The CDR3 is 15 residues long. The CDR3, as DNA: TGTGCCAGCAGCCCACACCAGGGTGGGGGCACTGAAGCTTTCTTT. Translated: CASSPHQGGGTEAFF.

This chain uses TRBV11-2 with TRBJ2-7; 7 nucleotides align to TRBD1. CDR3 length equals 13 residues. Looked up from germline, CDR1 is SGHAT and CDR2 is FQNNGV. Germline trimming cut 5 bases from V and 7 bases from J; bases unmatched to any gene: 8. The CDR3 sequence: CASSPDRLREQYF. Here the CDR3 DNA reads TGTGCCAGCAGCCCGGACAGGTTACGAGAGCAGTACTTC.

V gene TRBV6-6 combines with J gene TRBJ2-1; no reliable D call. V dropped 6 bases and J dropped 7 bases, with 16 bases sitting between them. Germline V lookup: CDR1 MNHNY, CDR2 SVGAGI (reference sequence). This CDR3 region has 14 residues. CDR3 region: CASSFYPFGNEQFF. The CDR3 nucleotides are TGTGCCAGCAGCTTCTACCCATTTGGGAATGAGCAGTTCTTC.

CDR3 DNA sequence: TGTGCCAGCAGCTTAGGACCCATATCAGCGAACACCGGGGAGCTGTTTTTT. It yields the protein CASSLGPISANTGELFF. V is TRBV5-6 and J is TRBJ2-2; no reliable D call. The CDR3 covers 17 residues. CDR1 is SGHDT and CDR2 is YYEEEE in the germline V gene. V was trimmed by 2 bases and J by 0 bases, leaving 14 bases between them.

The CDR3 DNA is TGTGCCAGCAGCCTCAACTTCAAGCCGGACAGGGAACTCACCTTC. The encoded protein is CASSLNFKPDRELTF. V is TRBV6-6 and J is TRBJ1-2; TRBD1 matches 8 bases. The V and J ends lost 6 bases and 13 bases, in that order; junction bases with no gene match: 19. The CDR3 is 15 amino acids. CDR1 is MNHNY, CDR2 SVGAGI, per germline (reference sequence).

The chain combines TRBV15 with TRBJ2-6; D not certain. This CDR3 comprises 14 residues. Trimming shortened V by 8 bases and J by 0 bases, and 8 bases separated the two germline ends. Germline CDR1 is LNHNV and CDR2 is YYDKDF (reference sequence). CDR3: CATGSSSGANVLTF. The DNA for the CDR3 is TGTGCCACCGGAAGTAGCTCTGGGGCCAACGTCCTGACTTTC.

This clone was observed a handful of times. V is TRBV7-9 and J is TRBJ2-6; 10 bases are shared with TRBD1. The CDR3 spans 16 residues. Germline loops: CDR1 SEHNR, CDR2 FQNEAQ (reference sequence). J was trimmed by 0 bases and V by 11 bases; bases with no gene match: 7. The CDR3, as DNA: TGTGCCGGGGGGACAGGGGCCCTCTCTGGGGCCAACGTCCTGACTTTC. Residues: CAGGTGALSGANVLTF. Variable domain in full (rest from reference TRBV7-9 and TRBJ2-6): DTGVSQNPRHKITKRGQNVTFRCDPISEHNRLYWYRQTLGQGPEFLTYFQNEAQLEKSRLLSDRFSAERPKGSFSTLEIQRTEQGDSAMYLCAGGTGALSGANVLTFGAGSRLTVL.

There are a few counts of this clone. V gene TRBV4-3 combines with J gene TRBJ2-7; possibly TRBD1 for D (5 bases). The CDR3 loop spans 15 amino acids. V lost 0 bases and J 1 base, leaving 10 bases between the germline ends. CDR1 and CDR2 from the germline V gene are LGHNA and YSLEER. CDR3: CASSQDVAGSYEQYF. DNA of the CDR3: TGCGCCAGCAGCCAAGACGTGGCAGGGTCCTACGAGCAGTACTTC.

The rearrangement links TRBV7-2 to TRBJ2-5; no reliable D call. The CDR3 has 15 residues. Trimming pared 1 base from V and 4 bases from J, leaving 13 bases between. The germline V gene has CDR1 SGHTA and CDR2 FQGNSA. The DNA for the CDR3 is TGTGCCAGCAGCTTAGAGTTCCAGAGCTCAGAGACCCAGTACTTC. It is translated as CASSLEFQSSETQYF.

CDR3 coding DNA: TGTGCCAGCAGCTTAACCCTGAGCTCCTACAATGAGCAGTTCTTC. Amino acid sequence: CASSLTLSSYNEQFF. The chain carries TRBV7-8 and TRBJ2-1; D is unresolved. V lost 2 bases to trimming and J lost 0 bases, with 8 bases between them. CDR1 is SGHVS and CDR2 is FQNEAQ in the germline V gene. This CDR3 has 15 amino acids. Full variable domain (remainder filled in from reference TRBV7-8 and TRBJ2-1): GAGVSQSPRYKVAKRGQDVALRCDPISGHVSLFWYQQALGQGPEFLTYFQNEAQLDKSGLPSDRFFAERPEGSVSTLKIQRTQQEDSAVYLCASSLTLSSYNEQFFGPGTRLTVL.

This clone has more than one count but fewer than ten. The gene calls are TRBV7-2 and TRBJ2-7; D is perhaps TRBD1 (6 bases). This CDR3 region has 14 residues. V gave up 4 bases and J gave up 0 bases, with 10 bases separating them. Germline values: CDR1 SGHTA, CDR2 FQGNSA. CDR3 sequence reads: CASSSQGGSYEQYF. The CDR3 nucleotides are TGTGCCAGCAGCTCGCAAGGGGGCTCCTACGAGCAGTACTTC.

This clone was counted a few times. This chain connects TRBV20-1 to TRBJ1-1; TRBD1 is a possible D gene (5 bases). Looked up from germline, CDR1 is DFQATT and CDR2 is SNEGSKA (reference sequence). This CDR3 comprises 11 residues. Trimming pared 3 bases from V and 8 bases from J, leaving 10 bases between. CDR3 residues: CSARVGAEAFF. CDR3 sequence (DNA): TGCAGTGCTAGGGTAGGGGCAGAAGCTTTCTTT.

This clone was picked up a small number of times. The V call is TRBV29-1, the J call TRBJ2-1; a possible D gene is TRBD1 (5 bases). There are 13 residues in the CDR3. Trimming removed 4 bases at V and 7 bases at J, with 14 bases between. Per germline, CDR1 SQVTM and CDR2 ANQGSEA. This CDR3 is CSVGQGLGNEQFF. The CDR3 region has the DNA TGCAGCGTTGGGCAGGGTTTGGGGAATGAGCAGTTCTTC.

The rearrangement joins TRBV27 to TRBJ1-2; 9 bases agree with TRBD1. Unmatched junction bases numbered 6, after V lost 6 bases and J lost 7 bases. Germline CDR1 is MNHEY and CDR2 is SMNVEV (reference sequence). The CDR3 loop spans 13 amino acids. The CDR3 DNA follows: TGTGCCAGCAGAAGGACAGGGGCGGGTGGCTACACCTTC. Translated: CASRRTGAGGYTF.

This clone was counted only a few times. This chain joins TRBV18 and TRBJ1-1; 11 nucleotides match TRBD1. The CDR3 runs to 16 residues. V lost 4 bases and J lost 0; bases outside the gene matches: 4. The germline V gene encodes CDR1 KGHSH and CDR2 LQKENI. The CDR3 DNA sequence: TGTGCCAGCTCACTAGGACAGGGGGCAGTGAACACTGAAGCTTTCTTT. This codes for CASSLGQGAVNTEAFF.

The chain employs TRBV28 and TRBJ1-5; TRBD1 agrees at 9 bases. The CDR3 runs 17 residues. In germline, CDR1 is MDHEN, CDR2 SYDVKM. V was clipped by 3 bases and J by 2 bases; unmatched bases: 8. The CDR3 nucleotides are TGTGCCAGCAGTTTGAGACAGGGGGACGGGGGCAATCAGCCCCAGCATTTT. It encodes CASSLRQGDGGNQPQHF.